This T cell receptor (beta chain) was sequenced for a study of cytomegalovirus exposure and HLA in healthy donors (dated by TCRdb to 2016 to 2017). Looking at the study overall: In an earlier analysis of about 560 of the donors, approximately 260 Gb of sequence data and 117 million unique TCR beta sequences from roughly 190 million T cells were reported. Among a few hundred genotyped donors of the cohort, an average of 235,054 unique TCR beta nucleotide sequences were sequenced per donor, about a sixth of them non-productive. Every repertoire in the discovery cohort had been generated on one and the same sequencing platform. In a later genetic analysis, genome-wide SNP genotypes for about 55% of the 666 donors were used, and that subset was treated as a discovery cohort. The genetic ancestry cluster associated with self-reported Caucasian donors included 81% of the roughly 400 genotyped donors. A later analysis re-examined previously published TCR beta repertoires from around 670 donors and added high-resolution HLA genotyping to investigate patterns of TCR occurrence. Roughly 300 gigabases of sequencing data and roughly 90 million unique TCR sequences were included in an early release covering 550 to 650 HLA-typed donors. Donor age, sex, ethnicity and CMV serostatus were compiled together with the repertoire data. The later analysis used no new phenotypic data to find candidate immune exposures, relying instead on TCR beta sequences and their occurrence across donors. Using immunosequencing, the study profiled T cell repertoires from 500 to 800 subjects and related those repertoires to cytomegalovirus serostatus. In addition to the first cohort of 666 subjects, a separate validation cohort of 120 different subjects was used. Class I and class II HLA loci were covered by the typing at four-digit resolution. Typing coverage differed by locus: A, B, C, DRB1 and DQB1 were typed in roughly 629-630 donors, DQA1 in roughly 510, DPA1 in 600 to 610, and DPB1 in around 490. The study combined high-throughput TCR immunosequencing, statistical association of individual TCRs with disease status, and machine learning to predict cytomegalovirus infection status. The aim of the study was to test whether cataloging public T cell receptors could identify signatures of past pathogen exposure. Several DR-DQ haplotypes were treated as single units for association and clustering because of strong linkage in the cohort. In an earlier analysis of 500 to 650 of the donors, high-throughput TCR beta sequencing was used to judge whether each TCR beta V gene segment behaved as functional or pseudogenic. The research as a whole found: Only TCR beta chains were sequenced in this cohort, and the absence of alpha or paired-chain data limited detectable features. Fewer than 20 rarely observed V segments, including chromosome 9 orphons, were excluded from the earlier analysis of just under 600 of the donors because counts were too low. In a later genetic analysis, a missense DCLRE1C variant was associated with V-gene and J-gene trimming of TCR beta chains, and the association was replicated in an independent cohort. The sequencing pipeline was judged likely to have produced a cluster of highly shared sequence variants as a technical artifact. Presence/absence analyses assumed roughly uniform sequencing depth across donors, an assumption that may not hold. In a later analysis, HLA-associated TCR beta chains showed more clonal expansion and lower generation probabilities than non-associated chains that were equally common. According to a later analysis, parvovirus B19, influenza, CMV and Epstein-Barr virus appeared linked to several top co-occurrence clusters. For the cohort, immune exposure information was limited to CMV serostatus. The study listed approximately 150 TCR beta chains as associated with cytomegalovirus. Most TCR sequences were observed very rarely across donors, whereas some public TCRs were present in many individuals. In both the original and validation cohorts, the classifier was reported to diagnose cytomegalovirus status with high specificity and sensitivity. Most CMV-associated TCR beta chains appeared to be HLA-restricted in a later analysis, and the HLA associations seemed to be driven largely by CMV exposure. Assigning TCR associations to individual alleles was difficult when HLA alleles, especially DR and DQ, strongly co-occurred. A further reported finding was that TCR beta sequences accurately predicted the HLA-A and HLA-B alleles for most subjects in the first cohort. Compared with the approximately 720-donor mean, donors in an Asian-associated ancestry cluster had fewer N-insertions in productive TCRs, according to a later genetic analysis. Three of the identified cytomegalovirus-associated TCR beta chains were confirmed in vitro to be specific for cytomegalovirus antigens. Because some donors lacked HLA typing at each locus, the association tests relied only on the typed subset. Because the 87-base-pair reads could not distinguish some IMGT-functional V segments, including TRBV6-2 and TRBV6-3, those segments were excluded. Linkage disequilibrium might explain the correlated functional status among segregating V segments, but an unknown experimental factor could not be excluded. According to the authors, the approach could potentially be generalized to other disease states and immunological phenotypes. Broadly in line with IMGT annotations, most TCR beta V segments showed up in productive rearrangements about 87% or about 30% of the time in an earlier analysis of 450 to 600 of the donors. According to a later analysis, TCR association rates differed among HLA loci, with DRB1 alleles showing the most associated TCRs and HLA-C alleles showing the fewest. A later analysis associated about 17,000 TCR beta sequences with specific HLA alleles at a false discovery rate of 0.05.

The library was generated by the immunoSEQ multiplex PCR assay. A mixture of 60 forward primers for TCR Vbeta segments and 13 reverse primers for TCR Jbeta segments was used in the multiplex PCR. Amplification of the CDR3 region of rearranged TCR beta genes was performed with a multiplex PCR assay on genomic DNA. The amplified TCR beta libraries were sequenced on the Illumina HiSeq System as 87-base-pair reads. Under the source paper's analysis protocol: Across the roughly 640 repertoires, a later analysis counted tens of millions of unique TCR beta chains, some 11 million of which were shared by at least two donors. Raw reads were error-corrected and collapsed into unique sequences with a nearest-neighbor algorithm that merged closely related sequences to remove PCR and sequencing errors. V, D and J gene segments were assigned by aligning CDR3 sequences to IMGT reference sequences. For a sequence to be retained, a match of at least six nucleotides to both a V gene segment and a J gene segment was required. Rearrangements were classified as productive when the CDR3 lacked stop codons and remained in frame with V and J, and all other rearrangements were classified as non-productive. CDR3 was defined by IMGT convention, running from the second conserved V-encoded cysteine to the conserved J-encoded phenylalanine. The earlier analysis of approximately 500 of the donors excluded sequences that lacked an unambiguous match to a single V gene segment. In an earlier analysis of several hundred of the donors, a V segment was called functional when productive rearrangements were above 56.7%, and segregating when the standard deviation between donors exceeded 5%. A statistical classification framework was built to diagnose cytomegalovirus status from the catalog of TCR beta chain sequences. In a later analysis, V and J genes were assigned by comparing TCR nucleotide sequences against IMGT/GENE-DB human TR gene sequences. In a later analysis, CDR3 sequences and most-parsimonious VDJ recombination scenarios were assigned using the TCRdist pipeline. A later analysis defined each TCR beta chain by its CDR3 amino acid sequence plus V-gene family, and excluded reads lacking a unique V-gene family. In a later analysis, around 600 highly shared, low-generation-probability nucleotide sequences were removed to address suspected cross-contamination and a sequencing artifact. A later analysis calculated a clonal expansion index for each public chain from normalized within-repertoire ranks of inferred template counts. In a later analysis, generation probabilities were computed using a VDJ recombination model fitted to out-of-frame rearrangements, and the results were checked against IGoR. A later analysis scored TCR-TCR, TCR-HLA and TCR-CMV co-occurrence with hypergeometric tests, applying a repertoire-size bias correction to TCR pairs. In a later analysis, false discovery rates were estimated by permuting HLA or CMV assignments 20 times. In a later analysis, co-occurring TCRs were grouped using DBSCAN, with TCRdist sequence similarity added in when clustering inside HLA-allele-positive subsets. Repertoires with fewer than 30,000 or more than 120,000 public chains, plus five repertoires with anomalous nucleotide sharing, were excluded from co-occurrence clustering. This is the immuneACCESS table as TCRdb keeps it, with only in-frame sequences that have V and J called. A part of the clones is gone; compared with another copy, unresolved V genes explain less than half, and the rest is unexplained. The V and J calls and clone size were taken over from that table, and D and trimming were inferred from the DNA. This sample's table lists 100,000 to 150,000 clones. Jointly, the top ten make up about 0.93% of the sample.

The cohort was made up of 500 to 800 healthy bone marrow donors. All cohort members were sampled while nominally healthy, although unrecorded immune exposures were likely present. The donor was CMV seronegative and was included in the group of about 400 seronegative cohort members. A peripheral blood sample was provided by each donor, and peripheral blood mononuclear cells were used for TCR beta sequencing. The Qiagen DNeasy Blood Extraction Kit was used to extract genomic DNA from the blood cell samples. About this clone: No cognate antigen has been identified for it.

The germline V gene sets CDR1 to KGHSH and CDR2 to LQKENI. Trimming leaves V shorter by 3 bases and J shorter by 4 bases, with the junction holding 9 bases beyond the gene matches. Including the terminal cysteine and phenylalanine, the CDR3 comprises 16 residues. CDR3 DNA only is kept here, 48 bases in frame from base 1. This receptor was identified in a young man in good health and CMV-seronegative. The chain uses TRBV18 and TRBJ2-7; the junction holds 10 bases that match TRBD1. Sequenced: PBMCs. The nucleotides are TGTGCCAGCTCACCGTCCCCGACAGGGGGCTGGTACGAGCAGTACTTC. Its product reads: CASSPSPTGGWYEQYF.